This T cell receptor (beta chain) came from a study of blood T cells in healthy people across ages. Findings and caveats of the study: Donor CMV status, an unknown factor, possibly confounded changes in expanded clonotypes. Diversity of TCR beta per million T cells declined in a roughly linear way with age.

This clonotype was recorded a few times. Its cognate antigen is unknown. The second PCR ran roughly 6 to 11 cycles with a sample-barcoded 5' primer and J-beta primers. TCRdb fed the 5' RACE reads into MiXCR, producing one record per CDR3 protein. The table lists hundreds of thousands of distinct CDR3 sequences, around 25% of them singletons, with roughly 9% in the top ten. Germline values: CDR1 SQVTM, CDR2 ANQGSEA. This CDR3 comprises 14 residues. V lost 6 bases to trimming and J lost 4 bases, with 18 bases between them. In addition, the sample was reused for a study of T cells of mothers and their children. Turning to that study: Overlap measured in related mother-child pairs was slightly, non-significantly higher than in unrelated pairs.

The sequenced sample consisted of blood. V is TRBV29-1 and J is TRBJ2-5; D assignment may be TRBD1 or TRBD2 (5 bases each). The clonotype originates from a boy aged 5-17 years in good health. The CDR3, as DNA: TGCAGCGTAACCCAAACAGGAGGTTTAGAGACCCAGTACTTC. It specifies CSVTQTGGLETQYF.